The 14 T cell receptor beta chains below all came from one sample that was sequenced in a study of T cells in Graves' hyperthyroidism and ophthalmopathy (dated by TCRdb to between 2019 and 2020). Library generation was performed with multiplex PCR. The sequencer was an Illumina HiSeq 2000. Amplification of TCR beta CDR3 regions was carried out from RNA transcripts. For the first round of RT-PCR on the TCR CDR3, the HTBI primer set was used together with the Qiagen OneStep RT-PCR kit. TCRdb reprocessed the public reads (quality trimming at Q25 with fastp, clone calling with MiXCR) and kept in-frame beta chains. Each CDR3 protein appears once, grouped with its most common genes and DNA. The sample table lists over 700,000 distinct CDR3 sequences, roughly a third of them with a count of one. Around 29% of the sample belongs to the ten largest clones. The sequenced sample was blood. The receptors here all came from a woman aged 40-49 years with Graves' hyperthyroidism.

In its sample, this clonotype was seen many times. The chain joins TRBV20-1 to TRBJ1-1; TRBD1 aligns across 9 bases. The CDR3 runs to 17 residues. Per germline, CDR1 DFQATT and CDR2 SNEGSKA (reference sequence). The ends lost 1 base at V and 1 base at J; junction bases unmatched: 10. The CDR3 loop is CSARGDRAISRNTEAFF. In DNA, the CDR3 is TGCAGTGCTAGAGGGGACAGGGCGATTTCGAGGAACACTGAAGCTTTCTTT.

The gene calls are TRBV10-3 and TRBJ2-2; the D gene is possibly TRBD2 (5 bases). In germline, CDR1 is ENHRY, CDR2 SYGVKD. Trimming pared 10 bases from V and 7 bases from J, leaving 16 bases between. This CDR3 has 13 amino acids. The CDR3 is CATKTTEDGELFF. The CDR3, as DNA: TGTGCCACCAAGACAACGGAGGACGGGGAGCTGTTTTTT.

To note about this clonotype: One junction end does not reproduce the germline sequence, and a read error may be involved. The J gene is TRBJ1-2, the V gene TRBV10-3, with TRBD1 as a possible D gene (5 bases). In germline, CDR1 is ENHRY, CDR2 SYGVKD. The CDR3 totals 14 residues. The CDR3 region has the DNA TGTGCCAGCAGTTTATGGCAGGGAAACTATGGCTACACCTTC. Residues: CASSLWQGNYGYTF.

There are a few counts of this clonotype. V gene TRBV27 combines with J gene TRBJ2-7, with D possibly being TRBD1 (5 bases). CDR3 size: 14 residues. Trimming shortened V by 4 bases and J by 3 bases, and 13 bases separated the two germline ends. CDR1 and CDR2 from the germline V gene are MNHEY and SMNVEV (reference sequence). The CDR3 DNA follows: TGTGCCAGCAGTTCAGGGATCTTCCACTACGAGCAGTACTTC. Translation gives CASSSGIFHYEQYF.

A note on this clonotype: A read error may explain this, as a much larger clone is one base away. The chain links TRBV7-8 to TRBJ1-1; 7 bases line up with TRBD1. This CDR3 is built from 14 residues. Per germline, CDR1 SGHVS and CDR2 FQNEAQ. CDR3 in DNA: TGTGCCAGCAGCACCGACAGGGTGAACACTGAAGCTTCCTTT. Protein sequence: CASSTDRVNTEASF.

This chain's CDR3 is CASNEGSEGTIYF. The CDR3 bases are TGTGCCAGCAACGAAGGGTCCGAGGGCACCATATATTTT. The V gene is TRBV6-5, the J gene TRBJ1-3; D unclear. The CDR3 runs 13 residues. Between the trimmed V and J ends, which lost 7 bases and 9 bases, there was a span of 16 bases. Germline loops: CDR1 MNHEY, CDR2 SVGAGI.

This clonotype was recorded at least ten times. The rearrangement links TRBV14 to TRBJ1-2, with D perhaps matching TRBD1 (6 bases). Deletions cut 4 bases from V and 8 bases from J, with 17 bases between. The CDR3 runs 14 residues. Germline V gives CDR1 SGHDN, CDR2 FVKESK. The CDR3 reads CASSRTVQGRGYTF. The DNA for the CDR3 is TGTGCCAGCAGCCGTACCGTCCAGGGGAGAGGCTACACCTTC.

This clonotype was observed at least ten times. The V call is TRBV20-1, the J call TRBJ1-5; D gene uncertain. This CDR3 spans 12 amino acids. Germline CDR1 and CDR2: DFQATT and SNEGSKA (reference sequence). V lost 2 bases and J lost 3, with 5 bases in between. CDR3 in amino acids: CSARQPNQPQHF. The DNA of the CDR3 is TGCAGTGCTAGACAACCCAATCAGCCCCAGCATTTT.

This chain connects TRBV6-4 to TRBJ2-2; D call uncertain. Germline values: CDR1 MRHNA, CDR2 SNTAGT. The CDR3 is 13 amino acids. V lost 6 bases to trimming and J lost 8 bases, with 13 bases between them. The CDR3 bases are TGTGCCAGCAGGACCCGGGTCACAGGGGAGCTGTTTTTT. Encoded protein: CASRTRVTGELFF.

This clonotype was observed a handful of times. The CDR3 region is CASSIEGRLPSSYEQYF. CDR3 nucleotide sequence: TGTGCCAGTAGTATAGAAGGGCGTCTACCTAGCTCCTACGAGCAGTACTTC. V gene TRBV19 combines with J gene TRBJ2-7; D unclear. Germline assignment: CDR1 LNHDA and CDR2 SQIVND (reference sequence). The CDR3 has 17 amino acids. With 0 bases removed from V and 0 bases from J, the gap between germline ends came to 15 bases.

The rearrangement joins TRBV4-3 to TRBJ2-5; D tentatively reads TRBD1 or TRBD2 (6 bases each). Germline loops: CDR1 LGHNA, CDR2 YSLEER. The CDR3 consists of 15 residues. The ends were cut back, 0 bases at V and 5 bases at J, with 13 bases in the middle. The CDR3 coding sequence is TGCGCCAGCAGCCAAGATATCGGAGGGGGGGAGACCCAGTACTTC. Residues: CASSQDIGGGETQYF.

The rearrangement links TRBV12-3 or TRBV12-4 to TRBJ2-2, with 7 bases aligning to TRBD2. J was trimmed by 4 bases and V by 11 bases; bases with no gene match: 10. The CDR3 totals 14 residues. CDR3 in DNA: TGTGCCGGCCGGCGGGAGTGGGTCACCGGGGAGCTGTTTTTT. Translated, it gives CAGRREWVTGELFF.

This clonotype was seen ten or more times. V and J are TRBV20-1 and TRBJ2-7; D is possibly TRBD1 or TRBD2 (6 bases each). Trimming cost V 6 bases and J 0 bases, with 15 bases left between them. The CDR3 consists of 14 residues. Germline V lookup: CDR1 DFQATT, CDR2 SNEGSKA (reference sequence). The CDR3 coding sequence is TGCAGTGCGGAGCTGTGGGGGGCCTCCTACGAGCAGTACTTC. It specifies CSAELWGASYEQYF.

This clonotype showed up just a few times. V gene TRBV2 combines with J gene TRBJ2-2; TRBD2 matches at 7 bases. CDR3 size: 15 residues. The V segment lost 7 bases and the J segment 5 bases; nucleotides outside the gene matches: 10. CDR1 is SNHLY and CDR2 is FYNNEI in the germline V gene. The chain's CDR3 is CASNWGGRGTGELFF. The CDR3 DNA reads TGTGCCAGCAATTGGGGAGGGAGAGGTACCGGGGAGCTGTTTTTT. Full variable domain (rest looked up from reference TRBV2 and TRBJ2-2): EPEVTQTPSHQVTQMGQEVILRCVPISNHLYFYWYRQILGQKVEFLVSFYNNEISEKSEIFDDQFSVERPDGSNFTLKIRSTKLEDSAMYFCASNWGGRGTGELFFGEGSRLTVL.